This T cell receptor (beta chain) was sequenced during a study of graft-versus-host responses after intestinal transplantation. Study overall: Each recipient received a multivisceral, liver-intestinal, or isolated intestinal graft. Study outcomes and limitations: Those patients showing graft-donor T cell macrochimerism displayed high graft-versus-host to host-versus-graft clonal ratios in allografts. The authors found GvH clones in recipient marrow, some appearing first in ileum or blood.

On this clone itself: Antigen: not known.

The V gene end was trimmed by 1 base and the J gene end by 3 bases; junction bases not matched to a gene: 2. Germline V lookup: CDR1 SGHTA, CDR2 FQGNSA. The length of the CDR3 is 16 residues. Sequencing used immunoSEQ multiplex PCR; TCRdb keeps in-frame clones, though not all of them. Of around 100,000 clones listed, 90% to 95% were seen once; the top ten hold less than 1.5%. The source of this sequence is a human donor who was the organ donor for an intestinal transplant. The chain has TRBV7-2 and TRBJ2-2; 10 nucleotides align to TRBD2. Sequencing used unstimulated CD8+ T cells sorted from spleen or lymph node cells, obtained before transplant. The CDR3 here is CASSLGLAGYTGELFF. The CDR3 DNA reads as TGTGCCAGCAGCTTAGGACTAGCGGGCTACACCGGGGAGCTGTTTTTT.